A selection of T cell receptor beta chains follows, all from one sample in a study of cytomegalovirus exposure and HLA in healthy donors. The assay was immunoSEQ multiplex PCR, and TCRdb's table has in-frame clones only and misses some. The repertoire holds about 330,000 clones, 75% to 90% seen once, with about 0.8% in the top ten. The sequenced material came from PBMCs. The receptors stem from a woman under 30 in good health and CMV-seronegative. Each CDR3 is given with its conserved first and last residue. D genes are given only for firm matches. The size of a clone is reported for some rows only, either as once, few or many, or as a class for expanded clones.

d_call: TRBD2
v_call: TRBV19
cdr3_length: 15
clone_size: .
j_call: TRBJ2-1
cdr3_nt: TGTGCCAGTACCACGGGGTTGGCGGGGCGGGGGGAGCAGTTCTTC
cdr3_aa: CASTTGLAGRGEQFF

d_call: TRBD2
v_call: TRBV2
cdr3_length: 16
clone_size: few
j_call: TRBJ2-7
cdr3_nt: TGTGCCAGCAGTGAGCCGGGACTAGCGAGCTCCTACGAGCAGTACTTC
cdr3_aa: CASSEPGLASSYEQYF

d_call: TRBD1
v_call: TRBV5-5
cdr3_length: 14
clone_size: .
j_call: TRBJ2-7
cdr3_nt: TGTGCCAGCAGCTTCCGGGACAGGGCCTACGAGCAGTACTTC
cdr3_aa: CASSFRDRAYEQYF

d_call: TRBD1
v_call: TRBV27
cdr3_length: 14
clone_size: .
j_call: TRBJ1-2
cdr3_nt: TGTGCCAGCAGTCTGGGACAGGGCGCCATCGGCTACACCTTC
cdr3_aa: CASSLGQGAIGYTF

d_call: TRBD1
v_call: TRBV9
cdr3_length: 15
clone_size: .
j_call: TRBJ1-2
cdr3_nt: TGTGCCAGCAGCATTGGGACAGGTCGGGGAGTTGGCTACACCTTC
cdr3_aa: CASSIGTGRGVGYTF

d_call: TRBD1
v_call: TRBV28
cdr3_length: 13
clone_size: .
j_call: TRBJ2-7
cdr3_nt: TGTGCCAGCAGTCAAACAGGGGCGGGCGAGCAGTACTTC
cdr3_aa: CASSQTGAGEQYF

d_call: TRBD1
v_call: TRBV6-6
cdr3_length: 15
clone_size: .
j_call: TRBJ2-1
cdr3_nt: TGTGCCAGCAGTCCCGGGACAGGGGCCGAAAATGAGCAGTTCTTC
cdr3_aa: CASSPGTGAENEQFF

d_call: TRBD1
v_call: TRBV6-5
cdr3_length: 15
clone_size: .
j_call: TRBJ1-2
cdr3_nt: TGTGCCAGCAGCCGCGGACAGGGAGGGAACTATGGCTACACCTTC
cdr3_aa: CASSRGQGGNYGYTF

d_call: TRBD2
v_call: TRBV27
cdr3_length: 15
clone_size: .
j_call: TRBJ2-3
cdr3_nt: TGTGCCAGCAGTCTTAGCGGGAGGGCCGCAGATACGCAGTATTTT
cdr3_aa: CASSLSGRAADTQYF

d_call: .
v_call: TRBV5-1
cdr3_length: 13
clone_size: .
j_call: TRBJ2-1
cdr3_nt: TGCGCCAGCAGCTTGTTAAGCGTCAATGAGCAGTTCTTC
cdr3_aa: CASSLLSVNEQFF

d_call: TRBD1
v_call: TRBV28
cdr3_length: 16
clone_size: once
j_call: TRBJ1-4
cdr3_nt: TGTGCCAGCAGTCGTCCAGGACAGGGTGAGGATGAAAAACTGTTTTTT
cdr3_aa: CASSRPGQGEDEKLFF

d_call: .
v_call: TRBV6-1
cdr3_length: 13
clone_size: .
j_call: TRBJ2-7
cdr3_nt: TGTGCCAGTGGGGGCGGGTACTCCTACGAGCAGTACTTC
cdr3_aa: CASGGGYSYEQYF

d_call: .
v_call: TRBV27
cdr3_length: 14
clone_size: few
j_call: TRBJ1-5
cdr3_nt: TGTGCCTCCCAGGCCCAGGGTAGCAATCAGCCCCAGCATTTT
cdr3_aa: CASQAQGSNQPQHF

d_call: .
v_call: TRBV9
cdr3_length: 13
clone_size: .
j_call: TRBJ2-7
cdr3_nt: TGTGCCAGCAGCGTAGCGGGAACGGGCGAGCAGTACTTC
cdr3_aa: CASSVAGTGEQYF

d_call: TRBD2
v_call: TRBV4-1
cdr3_length: 17
clone_size: .
j_call: TRBJ2-1
cdr3_nt: TGCGCCAGCAGCCAAAGGGCACACGGGACTAGCGACAATGAGCAGTTCTTC
cdr3_aa: CASSQRAHGTSDNEQFF

d_call: .
v_call: TRBV6-6
cdr3_length: 15
clone_size: .
j_call: TRBJ2-1
cdr3_nt: TGTGCCAGCAGTTACCGGTCTAGCCAACACAATGAGCAGTTCTTC
cdr3_aa: CASSYRSSQHNEQFF

d_call: .
v_call: TRBV7-6
cdr3_length: 14
clone_size: few
j_call: TRBJ2-7
cdr3_nt: TGTGCCAGCAGCTTAGATGACACTGAAGGCGAGCAGTACTTC
cdr3_aa: CASSLDDTEGEQYF

d_call: .
v_call: TRBV5-1
cdr3_length: 13
clone_size: few
j_call: TRBJ1-1
cdr3_nt: TGCGCCAGCAGCTTGGTCGGGGACACTGAAGCTTTCTTT
cdr3_aa: CASSLVGDTEAFF

d_call: TRBD1
v_call: TRBV19
cdr3_length: 15
clone_size: .
j_call: TRBJ2-5
cdr3_nt: TGTGCCAGTAGTGTCAGGGGGCAGAGGGGAGAGACCCAGTACTTC
cdr3_aa: CASSVRGQRGETQYF

d_call: TRBD1
v_call: TRBV4-1
cdr3_length: 14
clone_size: .
j_call: TRBJ1-1
cdr3_nt: TGCGCCAGCAGCCAAGGACAGGGGGCTGATAAAGCTTTCTTT
cdr3_aa: CASSQGQGADKAFF

d_call: .
v_call: TRBV6-1
cdr3_length: 13
clone_size: few
j_call: TRBJ2-5
cdr3_nt: TGTGCCAGCAGTGCGAAGGAGCAAGAGACCCAGTACTTC
cdr3_aa: CASSAKEQETQYF

d_call: TRBD1
v_call: TRBV19
cdr3_length: 14
clone_size: .
j_call: TRBJ2-7
cdr3_nt: TGTGCCAGTAAGCAGGGACAGTTCTCCTACGAGCAGTACTTC
cdr3_aa: CASKQGQFSYEQYF

d_call: .
v_call: TRBV5-6
cdr3_length: 13
clone_size: once
j_call: TRBJ1-2
cdr3_nt: .
cdr3_aa: CASSFGPGNGYTF

d_call: .
v_call: TRBV2
cdr3_length: 13
clone_size: .
j_call: TRBJ2-3
cdr3_nt: TGTGCCAGCAGAGACAATTTCAAGGATACGCAGTATTTT
cdr3_aa: CASRDNFKDTQYF

d_call: .
v_call: TRBV19
cdr3_length: 14
clone_size: few
j_call: TRBJ1-2
cdr3_nt: TGTGCCAGTAGCTGGAGGGAAGAGAACTATGGCTACACCTTC
cdr3_aa: CASSWREENYGYTF

d_call: .
v_call: TRBV6-5
cdr3_length: 13
clone_size: .
j_call: TRBJ2-3
cdr3_nt: TGTGCCAGCAGTTACTCAGGAGGGGGCGACGCGTATTTT
cdr3_aa: CASSYSGGGDAYF

d_call: .
v_call: TRBV5-5
cdr3_length: 16
clone_size: .
j_call: TRBJ1-1
cdr3_nt: TGTGCCAGCAGCTCTTCATTAGACAGGATGAACACTGAAGCTTTCTTT
cdr3_aa: CASSSSLDRMNTEAFF

d_call: TRBD1
v_call: TRBV7-6
cdr3_length: 15
clone_size: .
j_call: TRBJ2-2
cdr3_nt: TGTGCCAGCAGCCCCGGGACAGTTTCCACCGGGGAGCTGTTTTTT
cdr3_aa: CASSPGTVSTGELFF

d_call: TRBD2
v_call: TRBV6-1
cdr3_length: 15
clone_size: .
j_call: TRBJ2-1
cdr3_nt: TGTGCCAGCAGGCTTGGGGGGACTAGCGGCAATGAGCAGTTCTTC
cdr3_aa: CASRLGGTSGNEQFF

d_call: .
v_call: TRBV5-1
cdr3_length: 14
clone_size: .
j_call: TRBJ1-1
cdr3_nt: TGCGCCAGCAGCTCCGTGGGAGAGGGCACTGAAGCTTTCTTT
cdr3_aa: CASSSVGEGTEAFF

d_call: .
v_call: TRBV4-2
cdr3_length: 16
clone_size: .
j_call: TRBJ2-3
cdr3_nt: TGTGCCAGCAGCCAAGCGGACTACCTTAGCGGAGATACGCAGTATTTT
cdr3_aa: CASSQADYLSGDTQYF